One and the same sample provided the 25 T cell receptor beta chains below, sequenced in a study of T cell responses to AZD1222 COVID-19 vaccine. Here immunoSEQ multiplex PCR was the method, and the copy in TCRdb shows in-frame clones only, minus some. The table records fewer than 200,000 clones, 85% to 90% of them present only once. The sample here was peripheral blood, taken on day 0 of AZD1222 vaccination. The origin of the receptors is an adult in good health.

The count of this clone is one. V gene TRBV10-3 combines with J gene TRBJ1-2, with a weak D call TRBD1 (6 bases). CDR1 is ENHRY, CDR2 SYGVKD, per germline. Trimming removed 0 bases from V and 4 bases from J, with 9 bases in between. The CDR3 extends over 14 amino acids. CDR3 sequence (DNA): TGTGCCATCAGTGAGTCATCAGGGGTCTATGGCTACACCTTC. Its protein is CAISESSGVYGYTF.

The chain combines TRBV7-8 with TRBJ1-6, with D unclear. Germline values: CDR1 SGHVS, CDR2 FQNEAQ. The CDR3 is made up of 17 amino acids. V lost 0 bases to trimming and J lost 7 bases, with 16 bases between them. CDR3 bases: TGTGCCAGCAGCTTAGCGCATAGAACAGCGTTAAATTCACCCCTCCACTTT. Translation gives CASSLAHRTALNSPLHF.

This chain uses TRBV6-5 with TRBJ2-5, with TRBD2 matching 7 bases. Germline V gives CDR1 MNHEY, CDR2 SVGAGI. V was pared by 2 bases and J by 5 bases, with 2 bases of the junction left unmatched. This CDR3 is built from 13 residues. DNA for the CDR3: TGTGCCAGCAGTTACAGGGGAGGGGAGACCCAGTACTTC. This gives the protein CASSYRGGETQYF.

This clone is a singleton in its sample. The chain joins TRBV5-1 to TRBJ1-1; D might be TRBD1 (5 bases). Germline values: CDR1 SGHRS, CDR2 YFSETQ. CDR3 size: 16 residues. Trimming left V 4 bases short and J 5 bases short, with 21 bases between. The CDR3 is CASSPGAGRGETEAFF. The CDR3 DNA sequence: TGCGCCAGCAGCCCCGGGGCGGGGAGGGGTGAGACTGAAGCTTTCTTT.

This chain connects TRBV6-6 to TRBJ1-1; possibly TRBD1 for D (6 bases). The V gene's germline CDR1 is MNHNY and CDR2 SVGAGI (reference sequence). V was pared by 2 bases and J by 3 bases, with 16 bases between. This CDR3 comprises 16 residues. The CDR3 loop is CASSYPKGGRDTEAFF. CDR3 DNA sequence: TGTGCCAGCAGTTACCCCAAGGGGGGACGGGACACTGAAGCTTTCTTT.

The chain links TRBV2 to TRBJ1-5; D not certain. CDR1 and CDR2 from the germline V gene are SNHLY and FYNNEI. The CDR3 has 11 amino acids. The germline V and J ends were trimmed by 8 bases and 5 bases, with 7 bases remaining between them. This chain's CDR3 is CASRRDQPQHF. The CDR3 nucleotides are TGTGCCAGCCGCAGAGATCAGCCCCAGCATTTT.

The rearrangement uses TRBV10-3 and TRBJ2-7; tentative D call: TRBD2 (5 bases). The germline CDR1 and CDR2 sequences are ENHRY and SYGVKD. The CDR3 runs to 11 residues. Deletions cut 11 bases from V and 3 bases from J, with 11 bases between. The CDR3 spells CAVGTSYEQYF. CDR3 bases: TGTGCCGTCGGTACTAGCTACGAGCAGTACTTC.

V usage is TRBV7-8 and J usage is TRBJ2-7; perhaps TRBD2 as D (6 bases). V was shortened by 5 bases and J by 2 bases, with 22 bases between the two germline ends. CDR3 length: 17 amino acids. Germline CDR1 is SGHVS and CDR2 is FQNEAQ. This CDR3 is CASSPRSWRGGTYEQYF. CDR3 coding DNA: TGTGCCAGCAGCCCTAGGTCCTGGAGGGGCGGAACCTACGAGCAGTACTTC.

The rearrangement links TRBV3-1 (or the pseudogene TRBV3-2) to TRBJ1-1; the match to TRBD1 covers 8 bases. Trimming removed 4 bases from V and 0 bases from J; junction bases left unmatched: 4. CDR3 length equals 15 residues. CDR1 and CDR2 (germline): LGHDT, YNNKEL (reference sequence). The CDR3 DNA reads TGTGCCAGCAGCCCACAGGGGGACATGAACACTGAAGCTTTCTTT. Amino acid sequence: CASSPQGDMNTEAFF.

CDR3 sequence: CASSLGSRTEQFF. The DNA for the CDR3 is TGTGCCAGCAGCTTAGGGTCTAGGACTGAGCAGTTCTTC. This chain links TRBV7-9 with TRBJ2-1; no clear D. CDR3 length: 13 amino acids. CDR1 and CDR2 from the germline V gene are SEHNR and FQNEAQ (reference sequence). V was clipped by 1 base and J by 9 bases, with 10 bases between them. Variable domain in full (rest from reference TRBV7-9 and TRBJ2-1): DTGVSQNPRHKITKRGQNVTFRCDPISEHNRLYWYRQTLGQGPEFLTYFQNEAQLEKSRLLSDRFSAERPKGSFSTLEIQRTEQGDSAMYLCASSLGSRTEQFFGPGTRLTVL.

The chain employs TRBV20-1 and TRBJ2-5; a weak D match, TRBD1 (5 bases). CDR1 and CDR2 (germline): DFQATT, SNEGSKA (reference sequence). The CDR3 is made up of 11 amino acids. Trimming removed 2 bases from V and 4 bases from J, with 5 bases in between. The chain's CDR3 is CSARQGETQYF. In DNA, the CDR3 is TGCAGTGCTAGACAGGGAGAGACCCAGTACTTC.

V and J are TRBV7-3 and TRBJ2-3; D is uncertain. The CDR3 runs to 13 residues. Germline V gene data show CDR1 as SGHTA and CDR2 as FQGTGA. Trimming stripped 5 bases from V and 5 bases from J, with 11 bases between. CDR3: CASSTRPGDTQYF. The CDR3 nucleotides read TGTGCCAGCAGCACCAGACCCGGAGATACGCAGTATTTT.

The chain combines TRBV10-3 with TRBJ2-7, with D possibly called TRBD1 or TRBD2 (6 bases each). V lost 7 bases and J 4 bases, leaving 17 bases between the germline ends. CDR1 is ENHRY and CDR2 is SYGVKD in the germline V gene. This CDR3 region has 14 residues. CDR3 sequence reads: CAITITRGGYEQYF. In nucleotides, the CDR3 is TGTGCCATCACAATAACCAGAGGGGGGTACGAGCAGTACTTC.

The gene calls are TRBV7-8 and TRBJ2-5; D is unresolved. V lost 3 bases to trimming and J lost 9 bases, with 14 bases between them. This CDR3 spans 13 amino acids. CDR1 SGHVS and CDR2 FQNEAQ come from the germline V gene. The CDR3 bases are TGTGCCAGCAGCTTTGGCCAGCCTGTGGCCCAGTACTTC. This codes for CASSFGQPVAQYF.

The CDR3 DNA follows: TGTGCCAGCAGCTCGGGGACAGGGAACACTGAAGCTTTCTTT. As protein: CASSSGTGNTEAFF. The chain joins TRBV7-9 to TRBJ1-1, with TRBD1 matching over 8 bases. The V gene's germline CDR1 is SEHNR and CDR2 FQNEAQ (reference sequence). V lost 4 bases to trimming and J lost 1 base; unmatched junction nucleotides: 2. The CDR3 totals 14 residues.

Here the CDR3 DNA reads TGTGCCACCCGACAGGGGACTGAAGCTTTCTTT. Protein: CATRQGTEAFF. The rearrangement joins TRBV24-1 to TRBJ1-1; 8 bases fit TRBD1. V shed 9 bases and J 5 bases; nucleotides not matched to a gene: 1. The CDR3 totals 11 residues. Germline V gene sequence: CDR1 KGHDR, CDR2 SFDVKD.

This clone came up once. This chain connects TRBV7-3 to TRBJ2-2; possibly TRBD1 for D (5 bases). Germline V gene data show CDR1 as SGHTA and CDR2 as FQGTGA. The CDR3 loop spans 15 amino acids. Trimming pared 4 bases from V and 4 bases from J, leaving 13 bases between. CDR3 region: CASSSLGAGTGELFF. In nucleotides, the CDR3 is TGTGCCAGCAGCTCCCTAGGGGCCGGCACCGGGGAGCTGTTTTTT.

CDR3 loop: CAWSAAGIQPQHF. CDR3 in DNA: TGTGCCTGGAGTGCAGCAGGTATTCAGCCCCAGCATTTT. V and J are TRBV30 and TRBJ1-5; D is undetermined. V was trimmed by 1 base and J by 6 bases, leaving 10 bases between them. Germline loops: CDR1 GTSNPN, CDR2 SVGIG (reference sequence). CDR3 length: 13 amino acids.

This clone was picked up one time. The chain couples TRBV30 to TRBJ1-6, with D hard to call. V gave up 5 bases and J gave up 7 bases, with 12 bases separating them. CDR3 size: 13 residues. Germline CDR1 reads GTSNPN; CDR2 reads SVGIG (reference sequence). CDR3 DNA: TGTGCCTGGGGGCCCTGGAAGAATTCACCCCTCCACTTT. Amino acid sequence: CAWGPWKNSPLHF.

This chain uses TRBV6-6 with TRBJ1-5, with TRBD1 as a possible D gene (5 bases). Germline CDR1 reads MNHNY; CDR2 reads SVGAGI (reference sequence). V lost 0 bases to trimming and J lost 4 bases, with 13 bases between them. This CDR3 comprises 16 residues. The CDR3 DNA sequence: TGTGCCAGCAGTTACTCGAGGGGAGAAGGAAATCAGCCCCAGCATTTT. Protein: CASSYSRGEGNQPQHF.

J is TRBJ2-4 and V is TRBV7-2, with 8 bases that match TRBD2. The junction had 5 bases not matched to a gene; V was cut back by 3 bases and J by 1 base. The CDR3 consists of 16 residues. Germline V CDR1 and CDR2: SGHTA, FQGNSA. CDR3 bases: TGTGCCAGCAGCTTGACTACGGGAGGGGCCAAAAACATTCAGTACTTC. It translates to CASSLTTGGAKNIQYF.

The chain has TRBV6-2 or TRBV6-3 and TRBJ1-5, with 9 bases fitting TRBD1. This CDR3 has 14 amino acids. CDR1 MNHEY and CDR2 SVGEGT come from the germline V gene. The J segment lost 7 bases and the V segment lost 1 base, leaving 2 bases of the junction unmatched. As DNA, the CDR3 is TGTGCCAGCAGTTACTTGACAGGGGGACAGCCCCAGCATTTT. This codes for CASSYLTGGQPQHF.

This rearrangement joins TRBV25-1 to TRBJ1-1; D not certain. This CDR3 is built from 11 residues. V shed 10 bases and J shed 1 base, with 7 bases lying between them. Looked up from germline, CDR1 is MGHDK and CDR2 is SYGVNS. The CDR3 protein is CATLGNTEAFF. The CDR3 DNA is TGTGCCACCCTAGGGAACACTGAAGCTTTCTTT. The variable domain in full, with the rest retrieved from reference TRBV25-1 and TRBJ1-1, is EADIYQTPRYLVIGTGKKITLECSQTMGHDKMYWYQQDPGMELHLIHYSYGVNSTEKGDLSSESTVSRIRTEHFPLTLESARPSHTSQYLCATLGNTEAFFGQGTRLTVV.

The chain recombines TRBV5-4 with TRBJ1-5, with D uncertain. Germline CDR1 is SGHNT and CDR2 is YYREEE (reference sequence). V lost 5 bases, J lost 9 bases, and 3 bases lay in between. This CDR3 comprises 9 residues. The CDR3 sequence: CASRRPQHF. The CDR3 nucleotides read TGTGCCAGCAGGCGGCCCCAGCATTTT.

CDR3 loop: CASSIMGQTSSYNEQFF. CDR3 nucleotide sequence: TGTGCCAGTAGTATAATGGGACAGACCAGCTCCTACAATGAGCAGTTCTTC. The chain combines TRBV19 with TRBJ2-1; 7 bases fit TRBD1. Germline-derived CDR1 and CDR2 are LNHDA and SQIVND (reference sequence). V lost 2 bases to trimming and J lost 0 bases; unmatched junction nucleotides: 7. The CDR3 contains 17 residues.